A selection of T cell receptor beta chains follows, all from one sample in a study of identical twins. TCRdb used MiXCR to reprocess the 5' RACE reads, holding one entry per CDR3 protein. The sample lists 1.5 million to 2 million distinct CDR3 sequences; roughly a third were seen once. The sequencing sample was made of cord blood. The origin of the receptors is a newborn girl in good health. Both conserved end residues are part of each CDR3. Each record gives: J gene, D gene, V gene, clone size, CDR3 protein, CDR3 DNA. The D gene is left open where the match is weak. Expanded clones get a size class; other rows say once, few or many, or leave the size out.

j_call: TRBJ2-3; d_call: TRBD2; v_call: TRBV5-1; clone_size: many; cdr3_aa: CASSTTSGRDTQYF; cdr3_nt: TGCGCCAGCAGCACGACTAGCGGGAGAGATACGCAGTATTTT
j_call: TRBJ2-1; d_call: .; v_call: TRBV29-1; clone_size: .; cdr3_aa: CSRYGTPKDNEQFF; cdr3_nt: TGCAGTCGATACGGGACTCCGAAAGACAATGAGCAGTTCTTC
j_call: TRBJ2-4; d_call: .; v_call: TRBV4-1; clone_size: .; cdr3_aa: CASSAREKWAKNIQYF; cdr3_nt: TGCGCCAGCAGCGCTCGGGAGAAATGGGCCAAAAACATTCAGTACTTC
j_call: TRBJ1-2; d_call: .; v_call: TRBV20-1; clone_size: .; cdr3_aa: CSARDPSDYGYTF; cdr3_nt: TGCAGTGCTAGAGATCCGTCTGACTATGGCTACACCTTC
j_call: TRBJ2-7; d_call: .; v_call: TRBV21-1; clone_size: few; cdr3_aa: CASSCRDGYEQYF; cdr3_nt: TGTGCCAGCAGCTGCCGGGACGGCTACGAGCAGTACTTC
j_call: TRBJ1-5; d_call: .; v_call: TRBV21-1; clone_size: .; cdr3_aa: CASSKEGGCNQPQHF; cdr3_nt: TGTGCCAGCAGCAAAGAGGGCGGTTGCAATCAGCCCCAGCATTTT
j_call: TRBJ2-1; d_call: TRBD2; v_call: TRBV12-3/TRBV12-4; clone_size: .; cdr3_aa: CASIPRTSGRFGEQFF; cdr3_nt: TGTGCCAGCATCCCCCGGACTAGCGGGAGGTTCGGTGAGCAGTTCTTC
j_call: TRBJ2-3; d_call: TRBD1; v_call: TRBV28; clone_size: .; cdr3_aa: CASSPTGAADTQYF; cdr3_nt: TGTGCCAGCAGTCCGACAGGGGCGGCAGATACGCAGTATTTT
j_call: TRBJ2-3; d_call: .; v_call: TRBV7-9; clone_size: .; cdr3_aa: CASNSLRGRSTDTQYF; cdr3_nt: TGTGCCAGCAACTCCCTCCGGGGAAGGTCCACAGATACGCAGTATTTT
j_call: TRBJ2-7; d_call: .; v_call: TRBV6-1; clone_size: .; cdr3_aa: CASSQLTLASSYNEQYF; cdr3_nt: TGTGCCAGCAGTCAACTAACCCTAGCGAGCTCCTACAATGAGCAGTACTTC
j_call: TRBJ2-7; d_call: .; v_call: TRBV7-9; clone_size: .; cdr3_aa: CASSAYTEMYEQYF; cdr3_nt: TGTGCCAGCAGCGCGTACACGGAGATGTACGAGCAGTACTTC
j_call: TRBJ2-1; d_call: .; v_call: TRBV7-9; clone_size: .; cdr3_aa: CASSLAEGAYNEQFF; cdr3_nt: TGTGCCAGCAGCTTAGCGGAAGGGGCCTACAATGAGCAGTTCTTC
j_call: TRBJ2-5; d_call: TRBD2; v_call: TRBV7-9; clone_size: .; cdr3_aa: CASSRLAGGPYNEQYF; cdr3_nt: TGTGCCAGCAGCAGATTAGCGGGGGGGCCCTACAATGAGCAGTACTTC
j_call: TRBJ2-2; d_call: .; v_call: TRBV21-1; clone_size: .; cdr3_aa: CASSKEESGELFF; cdr3_nt: TGTGCCAGCAGCAAAGAGGAATCCGGGGAGCTGTTTTTT
j_call: TRBJ2-3; d_call: TRBD2; v_call: TRBV7-8; clone_size: .; cdr3_aa: CASSLVSLAGLSTDTQYF; cdr3_nt: TGTGCCAGCAGCTTAGTTTCTTTAGCGGGACTTTCCACAGATACGCAGTATTTT
j_call: TRBJ2-2; d_call: .; v_call: TRBV5-1; clone_size: once; cdr3_aa: CASRNPMRGSNTGELFF; cdr3_nt: TGCGCCAGCAGAAACCCGATGAGAGGTTCGAACACCGGGGAGCTGTTTTTT
j_call: TRBJ2-3; d_call: TRBD2; v_call: TRBV10-3; clone_size: .; cdr3_aa: CAISERETPTDTQYF; cdr3_nt: TGTGCCATCAGCGAGCGGGAGACCCCCACAGATACGCAGTATTTT
j_call: TRBJ2-7; d_call: .; v_call: TRBV4-1; clone_size: .; cdr3_aa: CASSHLWGGQTTYEQYF; cdr3_nt: TGCGCCAGCAGCCATTTATGGGGGGGACAGACGACCTACGAGCAGTACTTC
j_call: TRBJ2-2; d_call: TRBD1; v_call: TRBV5-6; clone_size: .; cdr3_aa: CASSVQRSGTGVGTGELFF; cdr3_nt: TGTGCCAGCAGCGTTCAACGTTCCGGGACAGGGGTCGGCACCGGGGAGCTGTTTTTT
j_call: TRBJ1-2; d_call: TRBD1; v_call: TRBV27; clone_size: .; cdr3_aa: CASSRTGRYHGYTF; cdr3_nt: TGTGCCAGCAGCCGGACAGGGCGCTACCATGGCTACACCTTC
j_call: TRBJ2-4; d_call: TRBD1; v_call: TRBV20-1; clone_size: .; cdr3_aa: CSAPPFRDRGGIQYF; cdr3_nt: TGCAGTGCTCCCCCCTTTAGGGACAGGGGAGGGATTCAGTACTTC
j_call: TRBJ1-2; d_call: .; v_call: TRBV3-1; clone_size: .; cdr3_aa: CASSHVPYYGYTF; cdr3_nt: TGTGCCAGCAGCCATGTTCCGTATTATGGCTACACCTTC
j_call: TRBJ2-2; d_call: .; v_call: TRBV6-4; clone_size: .; cdr3_aa: CASSARGSTTGELFF; cdr3_nt: TGTGCCAGCAGTGCTCGGGGGTCGACCACCGGGGAGCTGTTTTTT
j_call: TRBJ1-1; d_call: .; v_call: TRBV4-1; clone_size: once; cdr3_aa: CASSQMNAEAFF; cdr3_nt: TGCGCCAGCAGTCAGATGAACGCTGAAGCTTTCTTT
j_call: TRBJ2-6; d_call: TRBD1; v_call: TRBV12-3/TRBV12-4; clone_size: .; cdr3_aa: CASTLRTGRTGANVLTF; cdr3_nt: TGTGCCAGCACCTTAAGGACAGGGAGAACTGGGGCCAACGTCCTGACTTTC
j_call: TRBJ2-7; d_call: TRBD2; v_call: TRBV11-2; clone_size: few; cdr3_aa: CASSLEASGRRHEQYF; cdr3_nt: TGTGCCAGCAGCTTAGAAGCTAGCGGGAGACGCCACGAGCAGTACTTC
j_call: TRBJ2-1; d_call: TRBD2; v_call: TRBV6-5; clone_size: .; cdr3_aa: CASSYRLAGGRGEQFF; cdr3_nt: TGTGCCAGCAGTTACCGACTAGCGGGAGGTCGGGGTGAGCAGTTCTTC
j_call: TRBJ1-1; d_call: .; v_call: TRBV18; clone_size: .; cdr3_aa: CASSPLLFNRRGTEAFF; cdr3_nt: TGTGCCAGCTCACCACTACTTTTCAATCGGAGGGGGACTGAAGCTTTCTTT
j_call: TRBJ1-2; d_call: TRBD1; v_call: TRBV4-1; clone_size: few; cdr3_aa: CASSQATRQGRLRNYGYTF; cdr3_nt: TGCGCCAGCAGCCAAGCGACTAGACAGGGGAGGTTGAGAAACTATGGCTACACCTTC
j_call: TRBJ1-1; d_call: TRBD1; v_call: TRBV5-1; clone_size: .; cdr3_aa: CASSLGTGFINTEAFF; cdr3_nt: TGCGCCAGCAGCTTGGGGACAGGGTTTATCAACACTGAAGCTTTCTTT
j_call: TRBJ2-3; d_call: .; v_call: TRBV12-3/TRBV12-4; clone_size: .; cdr3_aa: CASSFRVADTQYF; cdr3_nt: TGTGCCAGCAGTTTTAGGGTAGCAGATACGCAGTATTTT
j_call: TRBJ2-2; d_call: .; v_call: TRBV12-3/TRBV12-4; clone_size: .; cdr3_aa: CASSMSQAGELFF; cdr3_nt: TGTGCCAGCAGTATGTCGCAGGCTGGGGAGCTGTTTTTT
j_call: TRBJ1-1; d_call: TRBD1; v_call: TRBV7-9; clone_size: .; cdr3_aa: CASSLGHRGRGAEAFF; cdr3_nt: TGTGCCAGCAGCTTAGGGCACAGGGGGCGTGGGGCTGAAGCTTTCTTT
j_call: TRBJ2-3; d_call: TRBD2; v_call: TRBV24-1; clone_size: many; cdr3_aa: CATSDYSGRDTQYF; cdr3_nt: TGTGCCACCAGTGACTATAGCGGGAGGGATACGCAGTATTTT
j_call: TRBJ1-2; d_call: .; v_call: TRBV25-1; clone_size: .; cdr3_aa: CASGESGAVETNYGYTF; cdr3_nt: TGTGCCAGCGGTGAGAGTGGGGCTGTCGAAACTAACTATGGCTACACCTTC
j_call: TRBJ1-5; d_call: .; v_call: TRBV3-1; clone_size: few; cdr3_aa: CASSQGAVRQPQHF; cdr3_nt: TGTGCCAGCAGCCAAGGGGCAGTGAGGCAGCCCCAGCATTTT
j_call: TRBJ2-1; d_call: TRBD1; v_call: TRBV7-9; clone_size: few; cdr3_aa: CASSLVQGAENEQFF; cdr3_nt: TGTGCCAGCAGCTTAGTCCAGGGGGCAGAGAATGAGCAGTTCTTC
j_call: TRBJ1-4; d_call: .; v_call: TRBV7-9; clone_size: .; cdr3_aa: CASSFMPPDGLANEKLFF; cdr3_nt: TGTGCCAGCAGCTTTATGCCCCCTGACGGGCTGGCTAATGAAAAACTGTTTTTT
j_call: TRBJ1-1; d_call: TRBD1; v_call: TRBV6-6; clone_size: few; cdr3_aa: CASERVGQFNTEAFF; cdr3_nt: TGTGCCAGCGAACGAGTGGGACAGTTTAACACTGAAGCTTTCTTT
j_call: TRBJ2-2; d_call: .; v_call: TRBV20-1; clone_size: .; cdr3_aa: CSARVPGEVTGELFF; cdr3_nt: TGCAGTGCTAGAGTACCCGGAGAGGTGACCGGGGAGCTGTTTTTT
j_call: TRBJ1-1; d_call: .; v_call: TRBV20-1; clone_size: .; cdr3_aa: CSAIKGRLNTEAFF; cdr3_nt: TGCAGTGCTATAAAGGGCCGGCTGAACACTGAAGCTTTCTTT
j_call: TRBJ2-3; d_call: .; v_call: TRBV10-1; clone_size: .; cdr3_aa: CASSGAIAEPTDTQYF; cdr3_nt: TGCGCCAGCAGTGGAGCGATAGCGGAGCCCACAGATACGCAGTATTTT
j_call: TRBJ2-4; d_call: TRBD2; v_call: TRBV28; clone_size: .; cdr3_aa: CASSLLAGGVAKNIQYF; cdr3_nt: TGTGCCAGCAGCCTACTAGCGGGAGGGGTAGCCAAAAACATTCAGTACTTC
j_call: TRBJ2-7; d_call: TRBD2; v_call: TRBV11-2; clone_size: few; cdr3_aa: CASSSLAGVWEQYF; cdr3_nt: TGTGCCAGCAGCTCATTAGCGGGAGTCTGGGAGCAGTACTTC
j_call: TRBJ2-2; d_call: .; v_call: TRBV5-6; clone_size: .; cdr3_aa: CASSESVFGELFF; cdr3_nt: TGTGCCAGCAGCGAATCAGTCTTCGGGGAGCTGTTTTTT